This record concerns one T cell receptor (beta chain) sequence. Its cognate antigen has yet to be identified. Per-nucleotide qualities are absent, and no much larger clonotype sits a single base away. TCRbeta CDR3 regions were amplified from genomic DNA using the immunoSEQ Assay, a bias-controlled multiplex PCR. Under the source paper's analysis protocol: The number of nucleated cells in each sample was estimated by amplification of reference gene primers within the assay. Sequence reads were collapsed and filtered to measure the absolute abundance of every unique TCRbeta CDR3 rearrangement. Productive Simpson clonality was computed per sample as the square root of Simpson's diversity index over productive rearrangements. TCRdb holds this immuneACCESS table with in-frame rearrangements only. Some clones are missing; in checked studies, unresolved V genes explain under half, and the rest has no known cause. V and J calls and clone size are copied from that table; D and trimming were computed from the DNA. In this sample the table shows a few hundred thousand clones, roughly 90% of which occur a single time. Just under 9% of the sample rests with the top ten.

Germline trimming amounts to 3 bases on V and 1 base on J, with 9 as the count of junction bases outside the gene matches. From a lookup of the germline V gene, CDR1 and CDR2 are MDHEN and SYDVKM. The cysteine opens and the phenylalanine closes a CDR3 of 16 amino acids. Only the CDR3 region is kept as DNA, spanning 48 bases read in frame from base 1. This sample was included in a study of blood T cell repertoires in COVID-19 (dated by TCRdb to 2020 to 2022). About the investigation overall: Samples from collaborators originated in the United States, Italy and Spain and spanned both the acute and convalescent phases of COVID-19. The sample metadata nearly always contained a de-identified subject ID, COVID-19 status, age in years and sex. The prospective study material was composed of cDNA or gDNA derived from T cells, B-cell-depleted T cells, or PBMCs. HLA class I and class II types, where available, came from metadata supplied by the sample provider rather than from assay-based typing. Samples were obtained from the ongoing ImmuneRACE study (first 160 participants) and from 1,254 subjects provided by 6 global collaborators. A freely available public database, intended as a resource for researchers studying the immune response to SARS-CoV-2, is where the repertoires were released. Deeply sampled blood TCRbeta repertoires from subjects exposed to, actively infected with, or recovered from COVID-19 were included in the dataset.

Participants in the prospective study were enrolled through a virtual design, were aged roughly 18 to 90 years, and lived in 20 to 30 United States geographic areas. Cohort assignment in the prospective study relied on participant-reported clinical history from a screening survey and a study questionnaire. Recovered participants in ImmuneRACE Cohort 3 were defined as having two consecutive negative NP/OP PCR tests, clearance from a healthcare professional, or resolution of symptoms. Mobile phlebotomists in the prospective study collected whole blood, serum and a nasopharyngeal or oropharyngeal swab from every participant. Additional blood draws and questionnaires over an approximately two-month period could optionally be provided by prospective study participants. Before DNA extraction, prospective study blood samples were shipped either frozen or at room temperature. Here is what the overall study found, with its caveats: How much clinical and demographic metadata was included differed by source and by participant, and the metadata was provided uncurated.

This chain is built from TRBV28 and TRBJ2-7; 7 junctional bases match TRBD1. The sequence derives from a woman between 18 and 29 years old who had recovered from COVID-19. Sequencing input: PBMCs or T cells enriched from blood (not recorded which). Read as DNA, the sequence is TGTGCCAGCAGTTTCGATATGACAGGGCTGTCCTACGAGCAGTACTTC. Its translation reads: CASSFDMTGLSYEQYF.